These 20 T cell receptor beta chains share one sample of origin, sequenced in a study of CD8 T cells in ankylosing spondylitis. Study-level points and caveats: There was a TCR beta motif, made of several highly homologous variants, that appeared characteristic of ankylosing spondylitis blood.

Their specific antigens are unknown. MiXCR was run by TCRdb on the 5' RACE reads, yielding one entry per CDR3 protein. The profile covers approximately 540,000 distinct CDR3 sequences, with roughly 12% appearing a single time and approximately 6.3% taken by the ten largest. Sequencing was carried out using blood, either unsorted or a sorted T cell fraction (not recorded which). These receptors originate from a male donor with ankylosing spondylitis.

The chain combines TRBV10-3 with TRBJ2-7; TRBD1 aligns across 7 bases. V was pared by 2 bases and J by 3 bases, with 7 bases of the junction left unmatched. CDR1 ENHRY and CDR2 SYGVKD come from the germline V gene. This CDR3 comprises 15 residues. The DNA for the CDR3 is TGTGCCATCAGTGAGGACAGGGTCGAAATCTACGAGCAGTACGTC. Residues: CAISEDRVEIYEQYV.

The V and J genes are TRBV5-1 and TRBJ2-7; D not resolved. V lost 0 bases and J lost 2, with 9 bases in between. This CDR3 spans 14 amino acids. The germline V gene has CDR1 SGHRS and CDR2 YFSETQ. CDR3 amino acids: CASSLVPRTYEQYF. The CDR3 nucleotides read TGCGCCAGCAGCTTGGTACCGCGTACCTACGAGCAGTACTTC. The whole variable domain, remainder taken from reference TRBV5-1 and TRBJ2-7, is KAGVTQTPRYLIKTRGQQVTLSCSPISGHRSVSWYQQTPGQGLQFLFEYFSETQRNKGNFPGRFSGRQFSNSRSEMNVSTLELGDSALYLCASSLVPRTYEQYFGPGTRLTVT.

This clonotype has a count of ten or more. This sequence joins TRBV3-1 and TRBJ2-7; D may be TRBD2 (6 bases). The germline V gene has CDR1 LGHDT and CDR2 YNNKEL (reference sequence). The CDR3 totals 12 residues. V lost 4 bases to trimming and J lost 9 bases, with 13 bases between them. The CDR3 nucleotides read TGTGCCAGCAGCCCCCAGGGAGGCCGGCAGTACGTC. Translation gives CASSPQGGRQYV.

This clonotype showed up just a few times. The V gene is TRBV20-1, the J gene TRBJ2-1; D unresolved. Germline V gene sequence: CDR1 DFQATT, CDR2 SNEGSKA (reference sequence). There are 15 residues in the CDR3. Trimming took off 6 bases at V and 0 bases at J, with 15 bases between the two ends. The DNA for the CDR3 is TGCAGTGCACAAAAACCCGATAACTCCTACAATGAGCAGTTCTTC. Its translation: CSAQKPDNSYNEQFF.

This clonotype was counted between two and nine times. The genes are TRBV5-1 and TRBJ2-2; D may correspond to TRBD1 or TRBD2 (6 bases each). V gave up 1 base and J gave up 4 bases, with 14 bases separating them. The CDR3 spans 16 residues. Germline V gene sequence: CDR1 SGHRS, CDR2 YFSETQ. The CDR3 reads CASSLQGGAGTGELFF. The CDR3, as DNA: TGCGCCAGCAGCTTGCAAGGGGGAGCGGGCACCGGGGAGCTGTTTTTT.

This clonotype has more than one count but fewer than ten. V is TRBV6-5 and J is TRBJ2-1, with D possibly matching TRBD2 (5 bases). Trimming left V 5 bases short and J 10 bases short, with 12 bases between. Per germline, CDR1 MNHEY and CDR2 SVGAGI. The CDR3 runs 12 residues. The CDR3 sequence is CASSHPGFEQFF. In nucleotides, the CDR3 is TGTGCCAGCAGTCATCCGGGATTCGAGCAGTTCTTC.

This clonotype was seen more than once but under ten times. This rearrangement joins TRBV9 to TRBJ1-5; 10 bases fit TRBD1. The CDR3 consists of 19 residues. Germline V gives CDR1 SGDLS, CDR2 YYNGEE. J was trimmed by 3 bases and V by 2 bases; bases with no gene match: 14. CDR3 residues: CASSVSPGQGNEDNQPQHF. The CDR3 DNA follows: TGTGCCAGCAGCGTCTCGCCGGGACAGGGGAATGAGGACAATCAGCCCCAGCATTTT.

The V gene is TRBV29-1, the J gene TRBJ2-7; TRBD2 matches at 9 bases. The CDR3 extends over 15 amino acids. In germline, CDR1 is SQVTM, CDR2 ANQGSEA. V gave up 7 bases and J gave up 3 bases; unmatched junction bases: 13. This chain's CDR3 is CSAEGEAGGIYEQYF. The CDR3 DNA sequence: TGCAGCGCCGAGGGGGAGGCGGGAGGGATCTACGAGCAGTACTTC.

This clonotype was seen at least ten times. The J gene is TRBJ2-7, the V gene TRBV28; D may match TRBD1 or TRBD2 (6 bases each). CDR3 length equals 14 residues. Germline V gene data show CDR1 as MDHEN and CDR2 as SYDVKM. V shed 0 bases and J shed 5 bases, with 11 bases lying between them. The CDR3 reads CASSLWSGANEQYV. DNA of the CDR3: TGTGCCAGCAGTTTATGGTCGGGGGCAAACGAGCAGTACGTC.

Only a few counts were recorded for this clonotype. CDR3 bases: TGCAGTGCAGCAGATAGCAATCAGCCCCAGCATTTT. Amino acids: CSAADSNQPQHF. This sequence joins TRBV20-1 and TRBJ1-5; D not resolved. Germline V gives CDR1 DFQATT, CDR2 SNEGSKA (reference sequence). The germline V and J ends were trimmed by 6 bases and 0 bases, with 6 bases remaining between them. CDR3 length: 12 residues.

The table lists this clonotype with a few counts. J is TRBJ2-3 and V is TRBV7-9; 11 positions agree with TRBD2. V trimming: 4 bases; J trimming: 3 bases; junction bases outside the gene matches: 9. The CDR3 extends over 17 amino acids. Germline values: CDR1 SEHNR, CDR2 FQNEAQ (reference sequence). The CDR3 is CASSSSLAGGRTDTQYF. The CDR3, as DNA: TGTGCCAGCAGCTCAAGTTTAGCGGGAGGGCGGACAGATACGCAGTATTTT.

The chain recombines TRBV30 with TRBJ1-5, with D unclear. CDR3 length equals 12 residues. V lost 0 bases and J 3 bases, leaving 3 bases between the germline ends. CDR1 and CDR2 from the germline V gene are GTSNPN and SVGIG (reference sequence). CDR3 amino acids: CAWSVNNQPQHF. CDR3 in DNA: TGTGCCTGGAGTGTAAACAATCAGCCCCAGCATTTT.

This clonotype was seen more than once but under ten times. J is TRBJ2-1 and V is TRBV20-1; D call uncertain. Trimming removed 5 bases from V and 4 bases from J, with 12 bases in between. Germline V gene sequence: CDR1 DFQATT, CDR2 SNEGSKA (reference sequence). The CDR3 consists of 13 residues. The CDR3 DNA reads TGCAGTGCTGCCTCGGATTTATACAATGAGCAGTTCTTC. It yields the protein CSAASDLYNEQFF.

This chain connects TRBV10-1 to TRBJ1-5, with D hard to call. V was pared by 2 bases and J by 13 bases, with 12 bases between. The CDR3 covers 12 residues. Germline V gene sequence: CDR1 WNHNN, CDR2 SYGVQD (reference sequence). DNA of the CDR3: TGCGCCAGCAGTGAGGAGATTCAGCATCAGCATTTT. Translated, it gives CASSEEIQHQHF.

This clonotype was seen a few times. This chain joins TRBV9 and TRBJ2-5, with D unclear. Trimming stripped 0 bases from V and 4 bases from J, with 7 bases between. Per germline, CDR1 SGDLS and CDR2 YYNGEE. The CDR3 is 13 amino acids. CDR3 loop: CASSVGNGETQYF. The CDR3 DNA is TGTGCCAGCAGCGTAGGGAACGGAGAGACCCAGTACTTC. Full variable domain (outside the CDR3, taken from reference TRBV9 and TRBJ2-5): DSGVTQTPKHLITATGQRVTLRCSPRSGDLSVYWYQQSLDQGLQFLIQYYNGEERAKGNILERFSAQQFPDLHSELNLSSLELGDSALYFCASSVGNGETQYFGPGTRLLVL.

This clonotype has ten or more counts. The V and J genes are TRBV10-3 and TRBJ1-5, with D tentatively TRBD1 (5 bases). Looked up from germline, CDR1 is ENHRY and CDR2 is SYGVKD. V lost 0 bases to trimming and J lost 0 bases, with 6 bases between them. CDR3 length: 15 residues. The CDR3 protein is CAISESTDSNQPQHF. CDR3 sequence (DNA): TGTGCCATCAGTGAGTCGACAGATAGCAATCAGCCCCAGCATTTT.

The rearrangement uses TRBV20-1 and TRBJ1-3; TRBD1 is a possible D gene (5 bases). Per the germline V gene, CDR1 is DFQATT and CDR2 is SNEGSKA (reference sequence). This CDR3 has 14 amino acids. V shed 4 bases and J shed 4 bases, with 14 bases lying between them. CDR3 coding DNA: TGCAGTGCTACCCGGGACTCGAGGGGAAACACCATATATTTT. This gives the protein CSATRDSRGNTIYF.

This clonotype was observed a few times. This chain links TRBV20-1 with TRBJ2-1; 9 bases match TRBD2. CDR1 DFQATT and CDR2 SNEGSKA come from the germline V gene (reference sequence). The CDR3 sequence is 16 residues long. With V trimmed by 4 bases and J by 2 bases, 9 bases remained unmatched. CDR3 DNA sequence: TGCAGTGCTACCTTCCGACTAGCGGCCCCCTACAATGAGCAGTTCTTC. It codes for CSATFRLAAPYNEQFF.

This clonotype was observed many times. This sequence joins TRBV7-2 and TRBJ1-2; the D is unclear. V shed 6 bases and J shed 4 bases, with 15 bases lying between them. The V gene's germline CDR1 is SGHTA and CDR2 FQGNSA. This CDR3 has 14 residues. CDR3 loop: CASRLRIGFYGYTF. In DNA, the CDR3 is TGTGCCAGCAGGTTAAGAATAGGGTTCTATGGCTACACCTTC.

This clonotype has a count of ten or more. This chain joins TRBV12-3 or TRBV12-4 and TRBJ1-5; 8 bases map to TRBD1. There are 14 residues in the CDR3. J gave up 9 bases and V 5 bases, and 9 bases lay outside the gene matches. CDR3 sequence (DNA): TGTGCCAGCAGTAAAGACAGGGGCTTTGGGCCCCAGCATTTT. Amino acids: CASSKDRGFGPQHF.